Below are 14 T cell receptor beta chains sequenced from a single sample in a study of blood T cells in healthy people across ages. For the second PCR, which ran for about 7 to 11 cycles, a sample-barcoded 5' primer and a J-beta primer mix were used. TCRdb itself ran the 5' RACE reads through MiXCR, one entry per CDR3 protein. The top ten clones hold approximately 3.6% of a sample with 550,000 to 750,000 distinct CDR3 sequences, roughly 20% of them seen once. Material: blood. These receptors were taken from a man between 65 and 79 years old in good health.

A remark on this clonotype: One junction end does not reproduce the germline sequence, and a read error may be involved. The chain recombines TRBV29-1 with TRBJ2-5; weak D call: TRBD2 (5 bases). Gene TRBJ2-1 matches the end of the DNA better, so the J call may be wrong. The CDR3 has 15 residues. From germline, CDR1 is SQVTM and CDR2 ANQGSEA. The CDR3 coding sequence is TGTAGCGTGGTGGAAGGCCGGCGGACCTACAATGAGCAGTTCTTC. Amino acid sequence: CSVVEGRRTYNEQFF.

To note about this clonotype: The CDR3 end shows no conserved phenylalanine or tryptophan, and so a read error is likely. The chain links TRBV20-1 to TRBJ2-1, with 12 bases lining up with TRBD2. CDR3 size: 14 residues. In germline, CDR1 is DFQATT, CDR2 SNEGSKA (reference sequence). CDR3 amino acids: CRIRTSGTTDEQFL. For the CDR3, the DNA is TGCAGGATCCGGACTAGCGGGACTACCGATGAGCAGTTCTTA.

This clonotype has a handful of counts. The CDR3 here is CASSESRLKGRETQYF. In DNA form, the CDR3 reads TGCGCCAGCAGTGAGTCAAGACTGAAGGGTCGAGAGACCCAGTACTTC. The chain joins TRBV10-1 to TRBJ2-5, with D hard to call. Looked up from germline, CDR1 is WNHNN and CDR2 is SYGVQD (reference sequence). The CDR3 totals 16 residues. V lost 0 bases and J lost 4, with 15 bases in between.

The chain joins TRBV25-1 to TRBJ1-4; D call uncertain. The V gene's germline CDR1 is MGHDK and CDR2 SYGVNS. Deletions cut 5 bases from V and 6 bases from J, with 13 bases between. There are 14 residues in the CDR3. This chain's CDR3 is CASSSGEADEKLFF. The CDR3 DNA sequence: TGTGCCAGCAGTTCCGGGGAAGCCGATGAAAAACTGTTTTTT.

At least ten counts were recorded for this clonotype. This chain links TRBV20-1 with TRBJ2-1, with 9 bases lining up with TRBD1. The V gene end was trimmed by 3 bases and the J gene end by 7 bases; junction bases not matched to a gene: 7. This CDR3 spans 14 amino acids. The germline CDR1 and CDR2 sequences are DFQATT and SNEGSKA (reference sequence). The CDR3 sequence: CSASSGQGGNEQFF. As DNA, the CDR3 is TGCAGTGCTAGCTCGGGACAGGGCGGGAATGAGCAGTTCTTC.

This clonotype was picked up a small number of times. The CDR3 region is CSARVQGGYSNQPQHF. The DNA of the CDR3 is TGCAGTGCTAGAGTCCAGGGGGGATATAGCAATCAGCCCCAGCATTTT. The rearrangement links TRBV20-1 to TRBJ1-5, with 7 bases that match TRBD1. The J segment lost 0 bases and the V segment lost 1 base, leaving 6 bases of the junction unmatched. The CDR3 runs 16 residues. Germline CDR1 and CDR2: DFQATT and SNEGSKA (reference sequence).

This clonotype was seen repeatedly, ten times or more. The chain carries TRBV12-3 or TRBV12-4 and TRBJ2-2, with no clear D. V was pared by 5 bases and J by 0 bases, with 7 bases between. The CDR3 extends over 14 amino acids. CDR3 coding DNA: TGTGCCAGCAGTGGGTCCGCGAACACCGGGGAGCTGTTTTTT. The encoded protein is CASSGSANTGELFF.

This clonotype was counted only a few times. J is TRBJ2-7 and V is TRBV27, with a possible D match to TRBD1 (6 bases). The V end was cut by 5 bases, the J end by 6 bases, with 17 bases between. The length of the CDR3 is 14 residues. Germline V gene data show CDR1 as MNHEY and CDR2 as SMNVEV (reference sequence). CDR3 residues: CASSLGQSPAEQYF. The CDR3 DNA sequence: TGTGCCAGCAGTCTCGGACAGTCCCCTGCCGAGCAGTACTTC.

The chain is built from TRBV6-5 and TRBJ2-4, with D possibly being TRBD2 (5 bases). V was cut by 10 bases and J by 7 bases, with 23 bases left in between. Germline lookup yields CDR1 MNHEY and CDR2 SVGAGI. The CDR3 is 15 amino acids. CDR3 nucleotide sequence: TGTGCCACGGTCGATTCCGGACGGGGATGGAACATTCAGTACTTC. Protein product: CATVDSGRGWNIQYF.

The chain is built from TRBV7-9 and TRBJ2-7, with 13 bases fitting TRBD2. J was trimmed by 7 bases and V by 3 bases; bases with no gene match: 3. The CDR3 consists of 14 residues. Germline values: CDR1 SEHNR, CDR2 FQNEAQ (reference sequence). CDR3 amino acids: CASSFGTSGEEQYF. In DNA form, the CDR3 reads TGTGCCAGCAGCTTTGGGACTAGCGGGGAAGAGCAGTACTTC.

This clonotype was counted a few times. The chain combines TRBV4-2 with TRBJ2-1; TRBD2 matches 7 bases. The CDR3 runs 16 residues. Germline trimming cut 5 bases from V and 1 base from J; bases unmatched to any gene: 8. The V gene's germline CDR1 is LGHNA and CDR2 YNFKEQ. CDR3 in amino acids: CASSKGAGASYNEQFF. Written as DNA, the CDR3 is TGTGCCAGCAGCAAAGGGGCGGGAGCGTCCTACAATGAGCAGTTCTTC.

This clonotype appeared a few times. The chain combines TRBV11-2 with TRBJ2-1; the match to TRBD2 covers 10 bases. The V gene's germline CDR1 is SGHAT and CDR2 FQNNGV. J lost 7 bases, V lost 3 bases, and 6 bases had no gene match. The CDR3 is 15 residues long. The CDR3 DNA reads as TGTGCCAGCAGCTTCAGCGGGAGGGCCCAAAATGAGCAGTTCTTC. Translating gives CASSFSGRAQNEQFF.

Many counts were recorded for this clonotype. This chain connects TRBV7-2 to TRBJ2-7; 10 nucleotides align to TRBD1. Unmatched junction bases numbered 0, after V lost 1 base and J lost 6 bases. Germline CDR1 and CDR2: SGHTA and FQGNSA. The CDR3 runs to 13 residues. The CDR3 region has the DNA TGTGCCAGCAGCTTAGGACAGGGGGCCGAGCAGTACTTC. Translating gives CASSLGQGAEQYF.

This sequence joins TRBV7-2 and TRBJ2-5; possibly TRBD1 for D (5 bases). The CDR3 is 14 amino acids. V lost 0 bases to trimming and J lost 5 bases, with 10 bases between them. Germline lookup yields CDR1 SGHTA and CDR2 FQGNSA. Written as DNA, the CDR3 is TGTGCCAGCAGCTTAGCCTGGACAAAGGAGACCCAGTACTTC. This translates into CASSLAWTKETQYF.